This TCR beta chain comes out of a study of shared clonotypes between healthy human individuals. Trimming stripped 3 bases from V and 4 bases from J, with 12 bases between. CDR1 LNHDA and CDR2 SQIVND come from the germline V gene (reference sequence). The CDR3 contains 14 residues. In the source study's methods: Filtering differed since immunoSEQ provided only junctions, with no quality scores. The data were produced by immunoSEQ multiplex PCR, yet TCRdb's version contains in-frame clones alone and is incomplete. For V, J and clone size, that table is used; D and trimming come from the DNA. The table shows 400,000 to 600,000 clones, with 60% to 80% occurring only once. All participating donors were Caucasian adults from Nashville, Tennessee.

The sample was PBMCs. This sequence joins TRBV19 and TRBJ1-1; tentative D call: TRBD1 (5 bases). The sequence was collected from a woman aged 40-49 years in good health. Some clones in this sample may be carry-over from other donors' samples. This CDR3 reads CASSMGSGLTEAFF. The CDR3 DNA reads TGTGCCAGTAGTATGGGTTCAGGGCTCACTGAAGCTTTCTTT.